The next 32 T cell receptor beta chains were all read from a single sample in a study of T cells in Graves' hyperthyroidism and ophthalmopathy. The TCR beta CDR3 regions underwent amplification using RNA transcripts as the source. The TCR CDR3 was amplified in a first-round RT-PCR using the HTBI primer set. TCRdb independently ran MiXCR on the multiplex PCR reads; one entry per CDR3 protein. The table includes 550,000 to 700,000 distinct CDR3 sequences, about 14% detected once. Sequenced: blood. The origin of the receptors is a woman in her thirties or forties with Graves' ophthalmopathy.

This clonotype was observed a handful of times. V usage is TRBV20-1 and J usage is TRBJ2-2; D possibly corresponds to TRBD2 (6 bases). The CDR3 length is 15 residues. Trimming removed 0 bases at V and 7 bases at J, with 15 bases between. Germline V gene sequence: CDR1 DFQATT, CDR2 SNEGSKA (reference sequence). The CDR3 reads CSARDGRDFGGELFF. As DNA, the CDR3 is TGCAGTGCTAGAGATGGCAGGGACTTTGGCGGGGAGCTGTTTTTT.

In this sample, this clonotype turned up many times. J is TRBJ1-2 and V is TRBV12-3 or TRBV12-4; 7 positions agree with TRBD1. Trimming at V came to 5 bases and at J to 3 bases, leaving 6 bases not matched to a gene. This CDR3 contains 14 residues. The CDR3 here is CASSVTGMHYGYTF. DNA of the CDR3: TGTGCCAGCAGTGTGACAGGGATGCACTATGGCTACACCTTC.

A few counts support this clonotype. The V and J genes are TRBV2 and TRBJ1-2, with TRBD1 as a possible D gene (5 bases). CDR1 is SNHLY, CDR2 FYNNEI, per germline. This CDR3 is 11 amino acids long. Trimming took off 8 bases at V and 7 bases at J, with 11 bases between the two ends. The CDR3 spells CASGGQSGYTF. The DNA for the CDR3 is TGTGCCAGCGGTGGACAATCTGGCTACACCTTC.

This clonotype was counted many times. The rearrangement joins TRBV28 to TRBJ2-5; tentatively, D is TRBD1 (7 bases). The CDR3 runs to 13 residues. V lost 8 bases and J lost 1, with 11 bases in between. The germline gives CDR1 MDHEN, CDR2 SYDVKM. CDR3 sequence reads: CASGQEGQETQYF. CDR3 nucleotide sequence: TGTGCCAGCGGACAGGAGGGCCAAGAGACCCAGTACTTC.

This clonotype has just a few counts. The CDR3 region is CASSSAGTGATGELFF. CDR3 nucleotides: TGTGCCAGCAGCTCGGCCGGGACAGGGGCGACCGGGGAGCTGTTTTTT. The chain couples TRBV7-3 to TRBJ2-2; 10 bases match TRBD1. Trimming at V came to 4 bases and at J to 5 bases, leaving 7 bases not matched to a gene. The CDR3 loop spans 16 amino acids. Per the germline V gene, CDR1 is SGHTA and CDR2 is FQGTGA.

Concerning this clonotype: The junction departs from germline at one end; a sequencing error may be responsible. The chain is built from TRBV2 and TRBJ2-7; D assignment may be TRBD1 or TRBD2 (5 bases each). The CDR3 loop spans 17 amino acids. Germline-derived CDR1 and CDR2 are SNHLY and FYNNEI. DNA of the CDR3: TGTGCCGGCAGTGAAAGGTTTTGGGACCGACGCTCCTACGAGCAGTACTTC. It codes for CAGSERFWDRRSYEQYF. The full variable domain, with the rest looked up from reference TRBV2 and TRBJ2-7, is EPEVTQTPSHQVTQMGQEVILRCVPISNHLYFYWYRQILGQKVEFLVSFYNNEISEKSEIFDDQFSVERPDGSNFTLKIRSTKLEDSAMYFCAGSERFWDRRSYEQYFGPGTRLTVT.

This clonotype was observed a handful of times. This chain connects TRBV3-1 to TRBJ1-5, with 11 bases lining up with TRBD1. Trimming at V came to 1 base and at J to 7 bases, leaving 9 bases not matched to a gene. The V gene's germline CDR1 is LGHDT and CDR2 YNNKEL (reference sequence). The CDR3 length is 17 residues. The CDR3 sequence is CASSQGTGGARGQPQHF. Here the CDR3 DNA reads TGTGCCAGCAGCCAAGGGACAGGGGGCGCGAGGGGACAGCCCCAGCATTTT.

In this sample, this clonotype turned up many times. This rearrangement joins TRBV6-5 to TRBJ1-3; no clear D. V shed 2 bases and J shed 0 bases, with 11 bases lying between them. The CDR3 consists of 16 residues. Germline assignment: CDR1 MNHEY and CDR2 SVGAGI. The CDR3 sequence is CASSYNLRTSGNTIYF. The CDR3 nucleotides are TGTGCCAGCAGTTACAATCTCAGGACCTCTGGAAACACCATATATTTT.

This clonotype showed up just a few times. Given a much more abundant clone one base away, this may be a read error. This rearrangement joins TRBV28 to TRBJ1-1; D is perhaps TRBD1 (5 bases). V gave up 8 bases and J gave up 5 bases, with 18 bases separating them. This CDR3 is built from 14 residues. Germline V gene lookup returns CDR1 MDHEN and CDR2 SYDVKM. The CDR3 DNA reads TGTGCCAGCGTCCCCGTCGGGGGGGGAACTGAAGCTTTCTTT. This translates into CASVPVGGGTEAFF.

The chain couples TRBV6-5 to TRBJ1-1; TRBD1 aligns across 7 bases. In germline, CDR1 is MNHEY, CDR2 SVGAGI. V lost 0 bases and J lost 7; bases outside the gene matches: 8. The length of the CDR3 is 15 residues. CDR3 coding DNA: TGTGCCAGCAGTTACTCGAGCGGGACAGCCCTTGAAGCTTTCTTT. Translation gives CASSYSSGTALEAFF.

This clonotype was picked up many times. The CDR3 region has the DNA TGTGCCAGCAGCACGACTGGGACTAACACCGGGGAGCTGTTTTTT. Amino acids: CASSTTGTNTGELFF. This chain joins TRBV7-3 and TRBJ2-2; D is possibly TRBD2 (6 bases). Germline V gives CDR1 SGHTA, CDR2 FQGTGA. The V and J ends lost 5 bases and 2 bases respectively, with 12 bases between them. CDR3 length equals 15 residues.

This clonotype was found many times. V gene TRBV28 combines with J gene TRBJ1-3, with 7 bases that match TRBD1. V lost 6 bases to trimming and J lost 8 bases; unmatched junction nucleotides: 7. CDR1 is MDHEN and CDR2 is SYDVKM in the germline V gene. The CDR3 runs to 13 residues. In DNA form, the CDR3 reads TGTGCCAGCAGCCCAGACAGGGTCGACACCATATATTTT. It encodes CASSPDRVDTIYF.

This clonotype was seen repeatedly, ten times or more. The chain carries TRBV29-1 and TRBJ2-2; D may be TRBD1 (6 bases). Trimming shortened V by 5 bases and J by 3 bases, and 10 bases separated the two germline ends. Germline values: CDR1 SQVTM, CDR2 ANQGSEA. The length of the CDR3 is 13 residues. CDR3 sequence (DNA): TGCAGCGTTCTTCGGACAGACACCGGGGAGCTGTTTTTT. This gives the protein CSVLRTDTGELFF.

The rearrangement joins TRBV30 to TRBJ2-3; D unclear. Trimming left V 2 bases short and J 5 bases short, with 14 bases between. There are 14 residues in the CDR3. Looked up from germline, CDR1 is GTSNPN and CDR2 is SVGIG (reference sequence). CDR3 residues: CAWSLGIMGDTQYF. As DNA, the CDR3 is TGTGCCTGGAGTCTTGGGATAATGGGAGATACGCAGTATTTT. Supplemented by reference TRBV30 and TRBJ2-3, the full variable domain reads SQTIHQWPATLVQPVGSPLSLECTVEGTSNPNLYWYRQAAGRGLQLLFYSVGIGQISSEVPQNLSASRPQDRQFILSSKKLLLSDSGFYLCAWSLGIMGDTQYFGPGTRLTVL.

This clonotype occurred many times. The rearrangement links TRBV12-3 or TRBV12-4 to TRBJ2-6; D is undetermined. V lost 5 bases and J lost 0, with 8 bases in between. CDR3 size: 15 residues. The CDR3 bases are TGTGCCAGCAGTCCGAACTACTCTGGGGCCAACGTCCTGACTTTC. Residues: CASSPNYSGANVLTF.

This sequence joins TRBV3-1 and TRBJ2-7; no firm D call. Between the trimmed V and J ends, which lost 2 bases and 0 bases, there was a span of 14 bases. This CDR3 region has 16 residues. The germline V gene encodes CDR1 LGHDT and CDR2 YNNKEL (reference sequence). The CDR3 DNA reads as TGTGCCAGCAGCCAAACGAGGACCATCAGCTCCTACGAGCAGTACTTC. The encoded protein is CASSQTRTISSYEQYF.

In this sample, this clonotype turned up many times. The CDR3 loop reads CSAIRTDIQTGANVLTF. CDR3 DNA sequence: TGCAGTGCTATCAGAACCGACATACAGACTGGGGCCAACGTCCTGACTTTC. The chain combines TRBV20-1 with TRBJ2-6, with D unresolved. CDR1 DFQATT and CDR2 SNEGSKA come from the germline V gene (reference sequence). Trimming took 4 bases from V and 2 from J, leaving 18 bases between them. There are 17 residues in the CDR3.

This clonotype was observed at least ten times. V gene TRBV2 combines with J gene TRBJ2-2; a weak D match, TRBD1 (5 bases). Germline V gives CDR1 SNHLY, CDR2 FYNNEI. V lost 6 bases and J 3 bases, leaving 14 bases between the germline ends. This CDR3 is built from 15 residues. CDR3 loop: CASSPGKSYTGELFF. The CDR3 nucleotides read TGTGCCAGCAGCCCAGGGAAGTCGTACACCGGGGAGCTGTTTTTT. Using reference TRBV2 and TRBJ2-2 for the parts outside the CDR3, the full variable domain is EPEVTQTPSHQVTQMGQEVILRCVPISNHLYFYWYRQILGQKVEFLVSFYNNEISEKSEIFDDQFSVERPDGSNFTLKIRSTKLEDSAMYFCASSPGKSYTGELFFGEGSRLTVL.

This clonotype appeared a few times. J is TRBJ2-7 and V is TRBV18; weak D call: TRBD1 (6 bases). CDR1 is KGHSH, CDR2 LQKENI, per germline. CDR3 size: 14 residues. V lost 2 bases and J lost 6, with 14 bases in between. DNA of the CDR3: TGTGCCAGCTCACCAGGAGGACAGCCTCCCGAGCAGTACTTC. It translates to CASSPGGQPPEQYF.

There are a few counts of this clonotype. The chain joins TRBV4-1 to TRBJ2-2; 11 nucleotides agree with TRBD2. The CDR3 sequence is 16 residues long. Looked up from germline, CDR1 is MGHRA and CDR2 is YSYEKL. V was clipped by 3 bases and J by 5 bases; unmatched bases: 5. CDR3 sequence reads: CASSHVAGGPTGELFF. CDR3 DNA: TGCGCCAGCAGCCACGTAGCGGGAGGGCCAACCGGGGAGCTGTTTTTT.

This clonotype has ten or more counts. V is TRBV20-1 and J is TRBJ2-6; 13 nucleotides align to TRBD2. The trim removed 3 bases at V and 0 bases at J, leaving 5 bases unmatched. There are 18 residues in the CDR3. Germline V gives CDR1 DFQATT, CDR2 SNEGSKA (reference sequence). CDR3 sequence (DNA): TGCAGTGCTAGGACTAGCGGGAGGATCAACTCTGGGGCCAACGTCCTGACTTTC. It codes for CSARTSGRINSGANVLTF.

This chain joins TRBV30 and TRBJ1-1; D is uncertain. Germline V gene data show CDR1 as GTSNPN and CDR2 as SVGIG (reference sequence). The germline V and J ends were trimmed by 4 bases and 1 base, with 10 bases remaining between them. The CDR3 totals 13 residues. The CDR3 DNA reads as TGTGCCTGGACCCCCGGATGGAACACTGAAGCTTTCTTT. This codes for CAWTPGWNTEAFF.

In this sample, this clonotype turned up a few times. This rearrangement joins TRBV20-1 to TRBJ1-1; D not certain. V was cut by 6 bases and J by 3 bases, with 14 bases left in between. There are 13 residues in the CDR3. CDR1 DFQATT and CDR2 SNEGSKA come from the germline V gene (reference sequence). In DNA, the CDR3 is TGCAGTGCCCCCGGCCCCGGGCACACTGAAGCTTTCTTT. It specifies CSAPGPGHTEAFF.

The chain joins TRBV6-1 to TRBJ1-5; the D is unclear. V was shortened by 5 bases and J by 0 bases, with 8 bases between the two germline ends. The CDR3 is 14 amino acids. Germline V gene data show CDR1 as MNHNS and CDR2 as SASEGT. CDR3 region: CASSTRDSNQPQHF. The CDR3 region has the DNA TGTGCCAGCAGTACAAGGGATAGCAATCAGCCCCAGCATTTT.

V gene TRBV6-1 combines with J gene TRBJ1-3, with unresolved D. V was trimmed by 5 bases and J by 4 bases, leaving 12 bases between them. In germline, CDR1 is MNHNS, CDR2 SASEGT. CDR3 length: 14 residues. This CDR3 is CASSISTQGNTIYF. The CDR3 bases are TGTGCCAGCAGTATATCAACACAAGGAAACACCATATATTTT.

This clonotype was seen a few times. The chain joins TRBV3-1 to TRBJ1-1; maybe TRBD1 (5 bases). The CDR3 extends over 14 amino acids. The V and J ends lost 2 bases and 1 base respectively, with 8 bases between them. The germline CDR1 and CDR2 sequences are LGHDT and YNNKEL (reference sequence). The CDR3 spells CASSQQGWNTEAFF. As DNA, the CDR3 is TGTGCCAGCAGCCAACAGGGATGGAACACTGAAGCTTTCTTT.

This clonotype appeared many times. The rearrangement uses TRBV12-3 or TRBV12-4 and TRBJ1-2; D ambiguous. The CDR3 length is 14 residues. Trimming left V 5 bases short and J 0 bases short, with 10 bases between. The CDR3 spells CASSRGRTNYGYTF. DNA of the CDR3: TGTGCCAGCAGTCGAGGCAGGACTAACTATGGCTACACCTTC.

This clonotype occurred many times. The chain employs TRBV29-1 and TRBJ2-7; 7 nucleotides line up with TRBD2. CDR1 and CDR2 from the germline V gene are SQVTM and ANQGSEA. The CDR3 totals 12 residues. Trimming at V came to 4 bases and at J to 5 bases, leaving 5 bases not matched to a gene. The CDR3 DNA reads TGCAGCGTTGGTCGGGGGGTCCACGAGCAGTACTTC. This gives the protein CSVGRGVHEQYF.

This clonotype has more than one count but fewer than ten. The chain employs TRBV19 and TRBJ2-7; 8 positions agree with TRBD1. V shed 5 bases and J 4 bases; nucleotides not matched to a gene: 16. This CDR3 region has 17 residues. The germline V gene encodes CDR1 LNHDA and CDR2 SQIVND (reference sequence). Here the CDR3 DNA reads TGTGCCAGTAGTGGCCCCCGACAGGGGAGATTCCTTTACGAGCAGTACTTC. Its protein product is CASSGPRQGRFLYEQYF.

This clonotype was counted at least ten times. The J gene is TRBJ2-7, the V gene TRBV6-1, with D perhaps being TRBD1 or TRBD2 (7 bases each). The CDR3 is 14 amino acids. Germline V lookup: CDR1 MNHNS, CDR2 SASEGT. Between the trimmed V and J ends, which lost 9 bases and 4 bases, there was a span of 19 bases. The CDR3 loop reads CASSIGQGGYEQYF. The DNA for the CDR3 is TGTGCCAGTAGTATTGGCCAGGGGGGGTACGAGCAGTACTTC.

CDR3 bases: TGCGCCAGCAGCCAGGCACAGGGAATCAATCAGCCCCAGCATTTT. Translating it yields CASSQAQGINQPQHF. The V and J genes are TRBV4-1 and TRBJ1-5; TRBD1 might be the D (6 bases). CDR1 and CDR2 (germline): MGHRA, YSYEKL. The ends were cut back, 3 bases at V and 3 bases at J, with 12 bases in the middle. The CDR3 loop spans 15 amino acids.

This clonotype was counted at least ten times. V gene TRBV11-2 combines with J gene TRBJ2-2, with D hard to call. The germline V gene has CDR1 SGHAT and CDR2 FQNNGV. V was trimmed by 3 bases and J by 3 bases, leaving 8 bases between them. This CDR3 is 14 amino acids long. The CDR3 nucleotides are TGTGCCAGCAGCTTTCTGTTTTACACCGGGGAGCTGTTTTTT. Translation gives CASSFLFYTGELFF.